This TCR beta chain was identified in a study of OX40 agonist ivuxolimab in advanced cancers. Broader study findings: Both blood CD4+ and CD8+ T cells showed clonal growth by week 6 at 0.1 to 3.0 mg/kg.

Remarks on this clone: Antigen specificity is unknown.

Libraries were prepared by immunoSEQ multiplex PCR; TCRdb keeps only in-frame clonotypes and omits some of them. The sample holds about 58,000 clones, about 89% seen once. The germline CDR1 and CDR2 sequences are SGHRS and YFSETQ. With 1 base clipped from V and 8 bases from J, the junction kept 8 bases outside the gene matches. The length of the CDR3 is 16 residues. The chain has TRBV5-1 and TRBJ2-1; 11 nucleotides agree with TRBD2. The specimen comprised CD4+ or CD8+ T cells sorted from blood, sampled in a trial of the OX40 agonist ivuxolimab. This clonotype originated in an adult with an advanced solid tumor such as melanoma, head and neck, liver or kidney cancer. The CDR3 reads CASSLSSGGPQDEQFF. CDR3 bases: TGCGCCAGCAGCTTGTCTAGCGGGGGGCCCCAGGATGAGCAGTTCTTC.